These T cell receptor beta chains were read from a single sample in a study of CD4 T cells in relation to SARS-CoV-2 and coronaviruses. The data were produced by immunoSEQ multiplex PCR, yet TCRdb's version contains in-frame clones alone and is incomplete. This table has approximately 59,000 clones, around 86% appearing once. Material for sequencing was memory CD4+ T cells from PBMCs. These receptors came from a human donor in good health. Both conserved end residues are part of each CDR3. D genes are given only for firm matches. Clone size, where shown, is once, few, many, or a class for clones that have expanded.

TRBV29-1	.	.	TRBJ1-1	CSAQNTEAFF	TGCAGCGCCCAAAACACTGAAGCTTTCTTT
TRBV9	.	.	TRBJ2-1	CASSPRLVNSEQFF	TGTGCCAGCAGCCCCCGACTAGTTAACTCTGAGCAGTTCTTC
TRBV7-3	TRBD1	.	TRBJ2-6	CASSSGQVSGANVLTF	TGTGCCAGCAGCTCGGGACAGGTCTCTGGGGCCAACGTCCTGACTTTC
TRBV6-6	TRBD2	.	TRBJ2-3	CASNIPGAGKDTQYF	TGTGCCAGCAACATCCCCGGAGCGGGAAAAGATACGCAGTATTTT
TRBV18	.	.	TRBJ1-3	CASSPRWGSSSGNTIYF	TGTGCCAGCTCACCACGATGGGGATCAAGCTCTGGAAACACCATATATTTT
TRBV18	.	.	TRBJ1-1	CASSPDSMTENTEAFF	TGTGCCAGCTCACCTGACTCGATGACAGAGAACACTGAAGCTTTCTTT
TRBV19	.	.	TRBJ2-1	CASSSTQGSYNEQFF	TGTGCCAGTAGCTCCACACAGGGCTCCTACAATGAGCAGTTCTTC
TRBV19	.	few	TRBJ1-4	CASSIQTANEKLFF	TGTGCCAGTAGTATACAGACAGCTAATGAAAAACTGTTTTTT
TRBV24-1	.	.	TRBJ2-1	CATSDLGQGPLDEQFF	TGTGCCACCAGTGATTTGGGGCAGGGCCCATTGGATGAGCAGTTCTTC
TRBV5-8	.	.	TRBJ2-1	CASSFDRYNEQFF	TGTGCCAGCAGCTTTGACAGATACAATGAGCAGTTCTTC
TRBV19	TRBD2	.	TRBJ2-1	CASSARPGGNEQFF	TGTGCCAGTAGTGCACGGCCGGGGGGTAATGAGCAGTTCTTC
TRBV5-1	TRBD1	.	TRBJ2-5	CASSLSGTGPQGAQYF	TGCGCCAGCAGCTTGTCCGGCACAGGTCCCCAGGGGGCCCAGTACTTC
TRBV2	TRBD2	.	TRBJ2-5	CASSETSRETQYF	TGTGCCAGCAGTGAGACTAGCCGTGAGACCCAGTACTTC